These 2 T cell receptor beta chains were all obtained from the same sample, sequenced in a study of human T cells and chemical hapten exposure. Specified time point: patch test 1, 2 weeks after DPC sensitization. Regarding treatment: therapeutic diphenylcyclopropenone sensitization with weekly scalp DPC. TCRdb recomputed calls from the RACE reads with MiXCR, one row per CDR3 protein. The sample includes about 80,000 distinct CDR3 sequences, 7.5% to 9% of them seen just once. Sequenced here: whole blood, sampled in connection with sensitization to the hapten diphenylcyclopropenone (DPC). These receptors all stem from a woman aged 30 to 39 with alopecia areata. Some clones in this sample may be carry-over from other donors' samples.

This chain links TRBV3-1 with TRBJ1-6; no reliable D call. The CDR3 spans 14 residues. The ends were cut back, 0 bases at V and 9 bases at J, with 9 bases in the middle. Germline CDR1 is LGHDT and CDR2 is YNNKEL (reference sequence). The CDR3: CASSQDRIASPLHF. In DNA form, the CDR3 reads TGTGCCAGCAGCCAAGATCGAATCGCTTCACCCCTCCACTTT.

There are many counts of this clonotype. The gene calls are TRBV14 and TRBJ2-3; 16 bases line up with TRBD2. Trimming took 4 bases from V and 5 from J; bases not matched to a gene: 6. CDR1 is SGHDN, CDR2 FVKESK, per germline. This CDR3 has 17 amino acids. This chain's CDR3 is CASSRGLAGGRKDTQYF. The CDR3 bases are TGTGCCAGCAGCCGGGGACTAGCGGGGGGGCGTAAAGATACGCAGTATTTT.